This T cell receptor (beta chain) came from a study of Tregs in tolerant kidney transplant recipients. Study overall: Sorting of CD4+CD25+CD127- cells followed approximately three-day belatacept mixed lymphocyte reactions, sometimes with roughly five-day graft donor restimulation. Sorting used antibodies to exclude donor cells.

The ends lost 0 bases at V and 1 base at J; junction bases unmatched: 6. Per the germline V gene, CDR1 is SGHNT and CDR2 is YYREEE (reference sequence). The CDR3 spans 16 residues. Remarks on this clone: Its matching antigen is unknown.

Sequencing was performed with immunoSEQ multiplex PCR; in TCRdb, only in-frame clones are kept and a portion is missing. The data show approximately 41,000 clones, roughly 95% seen once. Input material: Tregs from blood cultured with allogeneic cells. The TCR sequence derives from a human donor in good health. The V and J genes are TRBV5-4 and TRBJ1-1, with 7 nucleotides matching TRBD1. CDR3 residues: CASSLGRGDRNTEAFF. The CDR3 coding sequence is TGTGCCAGCAGCTTGGGGAGGGGGGACAGGAACACTGAAGCTTTCTTT.